The 28 T cell receptor beta chains below were found in one sample sequenced in a study of blood T cell repertoires in COVID-19. TCRdb's table, derived via immunoSEQ multiplex PCR, lists solely in-frame clones and lacks some. The profile shows about 180,000 clones, 84% of them singletons. The source material was PBMCs or T cells enriched from blood (not recorded which). Every receptor here comes from a man aged 45 to 65 who had recovered from COVID-19.

This clone was counted between two and nine times. V and J are TRBV19 and TRBJ1-6; D gene uncertain. Trimming stripped 5 bases from V and 14 bases from J, with 19 bases between. This CDR3 is 14 amino acids long. CDR1 LNHDA and CDR2 SQIVND come from the germline V gene (reference sequence). Here the CDR3 reads CASSPNPLGGTLHF. CDR3 bases: TGTGCCAGTAGTCCCAACCCCCTAGGAGGGACCCTCCACTTT.

This clone has just a few counts. J is TRBJ1-5 and V is TRBV19, with 8 bases fitting TRBD1. J was trimmed by 5 bases and V by 3 bases; bases with no gene match: 6. The germline gives CDR1 LNHDA, CDR2 SQIVND (reference sequence). The CDR3 runs 15 residues. For the CDR3, the DNA is TGTGCCAGTAGTATTTTCGGACAGGGTGATCAGCCCCAGCATTTT. Translating it yields CASSIFGQGDQPQHF.

This chain joins TRBV3-1 (or the pseudogene TRBV3-2) and TRBJ2-7, with unresolved D. Per the germline V gene, CDR1 is LGHDT and CDR2 is YNNKEL (reference sequence). V lost 2 bases, J lost 4 bases, and 9 bases lay in between. The CDR3 runs 13 residues. CDR3 DNA: TGTGCCAGCAGCCAACGCTCAGGTTACGAGCAGTACTTC. Its protein is CASSQRSGYEQYF.

Many counts were recorded for this clone. The chain recombines TRBV20-1 with TRBJ1-1; D possibly corresponds to TRBD1 (6 bases). This CDR3 spans 14 amino acids. V lost 3 bases, J lost 0 bases, and 11 bases lay in between. CDR1 is DFQATT, CDR2 SNEGSKA, per germline (reference sequence). The CDR3 spells CSASGQTMNTEAFF. The CDR3 nucleotides read TGCAGTGCTAGTGGACAGACAATGAACACTGAAGCTTTCTTT.

The chain couples TRBV10-3 to TRBJ2-7, with 13 bases matching TRBD2. Germline trimming cut 8 bases from V and 3 bases from J; bases unmatched to any gene: 4. The CDR3 sequence is 14 residues long. Per the germline V gene, CDR1 is ENHRY and CDR2 is SYGVKD. This chain's CDR3 is CAIGRTSGGYEQYF. CDR3 bases: TGTGCCATCGGCAGGACTAGCGGGGGCTACGAGCAGTACTTC.

The rearrangement links TRBV6-5 to TRBJ2-5, with TRBD1 as a possible D gene (7 bases). CDR1 and CDR2 from the germline V gene are MNHEY and SVGAGI. Trimming took 7 bases from V and 3 from J, leaving 15 bases between them. The CDR3 runs to 14 residues. The CDR3 loop is CASIGQEGKETQYF. The CDR3 coding sequence is TGTGCCAGCATCGGACAGGAGGGGAAAGAGACCCAGTACTTC.

This clone was found a few times. This chain connects TRBV5-1 to TRBJ2-3; the match to TRBD1 covers 7 bases. The V segment lost 7 bases and the J segment 6 bases; nucleotides outside the gene matches: 11. The CDR3 spans 14 residues. CDR1 SGHRS and CDR2 YFSETQ come from the germline V gene. DNA of the CDR3: TGCGCCAGCTGCAAACAGGGGTTGTGGGATACGCAGTATTTT. Its protein product is CASCKQGLWDTQYF.

V gene TRBV28 combines with J gene TRBJ1-2, with D unresolved. V lost 1 base and J lost 8, with 14 bases in between. The CDR3 has 14 residues. Germline CDR1 is MDHEN and CDR2 is SYDVKM. This CDR3 is CASSLFPGDRGYTF. In nucleotides, the CDR3 is TGTGCCAGCAGTTTATTTCCAGGTGATCGAGGCTACACCTTC.

The V gene is TRBV18, the J gene TRBJ1-6; 7 bases map to TRBD1. Germline loops: CDR1 KGHSH, CDR2 LQKENI. The CDR3 has 14 amino acids. Unmatched junction bases numbered 4, after V lost 6 bases and J lost 5 bases. The CDR3 nucleotides are TGTGCCAGCTCCCGGGACAGAAATAATTCACCCCTCCACTTT. Translated, it gives CASSRDRNNSPLHF.

This clone appeared once. The chain joins TRBV6-5 to TRBJ1-2; 7 positions match TRBD1. CDR1 and CDR2 (germline): MNHEY, SVGAGI. CDR3 length: 14 amino acids. J lost 2 bases, V lost 7 bases, and 7 bases had no gene match. The CDR3 nucleotides are TGTGCCAGCATCAAAGACAGGGTGAACTATGGCTACACCTTC. Its protein is CASIKDRVNYGYTF.

The chain is built from TRBV18 and TRBJ2-5; TRBD2 aligns across 9 bases. There are 15 residues in the CDR3. Looked up from germline, CDR1 is KGHSH and CDR2 is LQKENI. Germline trimming cut 6 bases from V and 3 bases from J; bases unmatched to any gene: 8. The CDR3 nucleotides read TGTGCCAGCTCGCGCACTTTAGCGGGGGAAGAGACCCAGTACTTC. Translating it yields CASSRTLAGEETQYF. The complete variable domain, with remaining parts taken from reference TRBV18 and TRBJ2-5, reads NAGVMQNPRHLVRRRGQEARLRCSPMKGHSHVYWYRQLPEEGLKFMVYLQKENIIDESGMPKERFSAEFPKEGPSILRIQQVVRGDSAAYFCASSRTLAGEETQYFGPGTRLLVL.

The genes are TRBV3-1 (or the pseudogene TRBV3-2) and TRBJ1-1; TRBD1 matches at 8 bases. Looked up from germline, CDR1 is LGHDT and CDR2 is YNNKEL (reference sequence). This CDR3 region has 12 residues. V was clipped by 4 bases and J by 8 bases; unmatched bases: 3. DNA of the CDR3: TGTGCCAGCAGCCTTGGACAGGGCGAAGCTTTCTTT. It translates to CASSLGQGEAFF.

The chain employs TRBV27 and TRBJ1-5, with D maybe TRBD1 (5 bases). This CDR3 is 13 amino acids long. CDR1 MNHEY and CDR2 SMNVEV come from the germline V gene (reference sequence). This CDR3 reads CERTGTNYGPQHF. The CDR3 DNA sequence: TGTGAGAGAACAGGTACGAATTACGGGCCCCAGCATTTT.

V gene TRBV19 combines with J gene TRBJ2-7; maybe TRBD1 (6 bases). Germline CDR1 reads LNHDA; CDR2 reads SQIVND (reference sequence). This CDR3 has 15 residues. Trimming stripped 4 bases from V and 2 bases from J, with 15 bases between. The CDR3 DNA sequence: TGTGCCAGTAGTACTGCAGGGGCCGGCACCTACGAGCAGTACTTC. This codes for CASSTAGAGTYEQYF.

This chain connects TRBV18 to TRBJ1-5, with a tentative D call TRBD1 (5 bases). Germline V gives CDR1 KGHSH, CDR2 LQKENI. This CDR3 comprises 14 residues. V dropped 3 bases and J dropped 6 bases, with 12 bases sitting between them. The CDR3: CASSPPGLGQPQHF. The CDR3 DNA sequence: TGTGCCAGCTCACCTCCAGGGTTGGGTCAGCCCCAGCATTTT. The full variable domain, its missing parts supplied by reference TRBV18 and TRBJ1-5, is NAGVMQNPRHLVRRRGQEARLRCSPMKGHSHVYWYRQLPEEGLKFMVYLQKENIIDESGMPKERFSAEFPKEGPSILRIQQVVRGDSAAYFCASSPPGLGQPQHFGDGTRLSIL.

The chain couples TRBV28 to TRBJ1-2; TRBD1 might be the D (6 bases). V lost 2 bases to trimming and J lost 2 bases, with 12 bases between them. Germline CDR1 reads MDHEN; CDR2 reads SYDVKM. There are 15 residues in the CDR3. CDR3: CASSLQGTLNYGYTF. CDR3 in DNA: TGTGCCAGCAGTTTACAGGGGACACTGAACTATGGCTACACCTTC.

This clone has only one observation. This chain connects TRBV27 to TRBJ2-1; 8 bases are shared with TRBD2. Trimming took 6 bases from V and 0 from J; bases not matched to a gene: 10. CDR3 length equals 17 residues. The germline gives CDR1 MNHEY, CDR2 SMNVEV (reference sequence). CDR3 sequence: CASRPFGGGSSYNEQFF. The DNA of the CDR3 is TGTGCCAGCAGACCCTTCGGGGGGGGGAGCTCCTACAATGAGCAGTTCTTC.

This clone was recorded only once. The chain couples TRBV18 to TRBJ1-1; perhaps TRBD1 as D (6 bases). V lost 4 bases to trimming and J lost 0 bases, with 12 bases between them. This CDR3 comprises 15 residues. Germline V gene sequence: CDR1 KGHSH, CDR2 LQKENI. CDR3 sequence reads: CASSQSTGLNTEAFF. In DNA, the CDR3 is TGTGCCAGCTCACAATCGACAGGCTTGAACACTGAAGCTTTCTTT.

The V and J genes are TRBV4-1 and TRBJ1-5; 10 bases match TRBD1. This CDR3 is 16 amino acids long. The V and J ends lost 0 bases and 7 bases, in that order; junction bases with no gene match: 6. Germline CDR1 is MGHRA and CDR2 is YSYEKL. CDR3 protein: CASSQDGDRGAQPQHF. CDR3 nucleotides: TGCGCCAGCAGCCAAGATGGGGACAGGGGAGCCCAGCCCCAGCATTTT.

The chain has TRBV3-1 (or the pseudogene TRBV3-2) and TRBJ1-2, with D tentatively TRBD1 (5 bases). Germline V gene lookup returns CDR1 LGHDT and CDR2 YNNKEL (reference sequence). This CDR3 region has 16 residues. V was cut by 0 bases and J by 3 bases, with 14 bases left in between. The CDR3 DNA follows: TGTGCCAGCAGCCAAGAAGGGGTGCGAAGGCACTATGGCTACACCTTC. Its translation: CASSQEGVRRHYGYTF.

V gene TRBV7-3 combines with J gene TRBJ1-2, with a weak D call TRBD1 (6 bases). V gave up 2 bases and J gave up 0 bases, with 10 bases separating them. The V gene's germline CDR1 is SGHTA and CDR2 FQGTGA. This CDR3 comprises 15 residues. CDR3 protein: CASSLEGGPNYGYTF. Written as DNA, the CDR3 is TGTGCCAGCAGCTTAGAAGGGGGACCTAACTATGGCTACACCTTC.

The rearrangement links TRBV3-1 (or the pseudogene TRBV3-2) to TRBJ1-2, with a tentative D call TRBD1 (5 bases). Germline V gene sequence: CDR1 LGHDT, CDR2 YNNKEL (reference sequence). The CDR3 spans 14 residues. V lost 1 base to trimming and J lost 6 bases, with 12 bases between them. The CDR3 DNA follows: TGTGCCAGCAGCCAAGGGGGGACTCTTAATGGCTACACCTTC. Amino acids: CASSQGGTLNGYTF.

This clone was recorded once. The rearrangement uses TRBV7-3 and TRBJ2-1, with 10 nucleotides matching TRBD2. Trimming took 8 bases from V and 7 from J; bases not matched to a gene: 5. The CDR3 spans 13 residues. Germline V gives CDR1 SGHTA, CDR2 FQGTGA. For the CDR3, the DNA is TGTGCCAGCGCTACTAGCGGGGCGAATGAGCAGTTCTTC. This gives the protein CASATSGANEQFF.

The chain is built from TRBV27 and TRBJ1-5, with unresolved D. Trimming removed 4 bases from V and 1 base from J, with 8 bases in between. The CDR3 consists of 14 residues. The germline CDR1 and CDR2 sequences are MNHEY and SMNVEV (reference sequence). As DNA, the CDR3 is TGTGCCAGCAGTTCGGTAGAGAGCAATCAGCCCCAGCATTTT. It yields the protein CASSSVESNQPQHF.

The CDR3 reads CASSLVDRGNEKLFF. CDR3 bases: TGCGCCAGCAGCTTGGTCGACAGGGGGAATGAAAAACTGTTTTTT. The chain employs TRBV5-1 and TRBJ1-4; 9 bases line up with TRBD1. Trimming cost V 0 bases and J 5 bases; bases outside gene matches: 2. CDR3 length: 15 amino acids. Germline values: CDR1 SGHRS, CDR2 YFSETQ.

The V and J genes are TRBV3-1 (or the pseudogene TRBV3-2) and TRBJ1-1; 7 bases agree with TRBD1. Trimming took 4 bases from V and 1 from J; bases not matched to a gene: 6. The germline CDR1 and CDR2 sequences are LGHDT and YNNKEL (reference sequence). The CDR3 has 15 residues. CDR3 DNA: TGTGCCAGCAGCCCGACGGCAGGGGGGAACACTGAAGCTTTCTTT. Translated: CASSPTAGGNTEAFF.

This chain links TRBV10-1 with TRBJ2-5; TRBD1 matches 9 bases. V was clipped by 4 bases and J by 4 bases; unmatched bases: 10. This CDR3 region has 16 residues. Germline lookup yields CDR1 WNHNN and CDR2 SYGVQD (reference sequence). The CDR3 region has the DNA TGCGCCAGCAGTGCCGACGGACAGGGGCGGGGAGAGACCCAGTACTTC. Amino acids: CASSADGQGRGETQYF.

The gene calls are TRBV3-1 (or the pseudogene TRBV3-2) and TRBJ1-3, with D hard to call. Deletions cut 0 bases from V and 0 bases from J, with 6 bases between. The CDR3 covers 15 residues. The germline V gene encodes CDR1 LGHDT and CDR2 YNNKEL (reference sequence). CDR3 in amino acids: CASSQESFSGNTIYF. The CDR3 DNA reads TGTGCCAGCAGCCAAGAGTCTTTCTCTGGAAACACCATATATTTT.